Shown below are 10 T cell receptor beta chains from a single sample sequenced in a study of radiotherapy plus CTLA-4 blockade in lung cancer. Measured with immunoSEQ multiplex PCR; TCRdb has only the in-frame clones, and not every one. The sample carries more than 100,000 clones, 85% to 90% recorded once. This material consisted of peripheral blood, taken from a patient treated with radiotherapy plus ipilimumab. Receptors were obtained from a human donor with non-small cell lung cancer that progressed on radiotherapy plus ipilimumab.

The CDR3 loop reads CASSWGTGELFF. For the CDR3, the DNA is TGTGCCAGCAGTTGGGGCACCGGGGAGCTGTTTTTT. The chain is built from TRBV6-5 and TRBJ2-2, with unresolved D. In germline, CDR1 is MNHEY, CDR2 SVGAGI. V lost 4 bases and J lost 4, with 4 bases in between. The CDR3 extends over 12 amino acids.

V and J are TRBV11-2 and TRBJ2-7; 14 positions match TRBD2. The CDR3 length is 16 residues. The V and J ends lost 4 bases and 5 bases, in that order; junction bases with no gene match: 7. CDR1 and CDR2 from the germline V gene are SGHAT and FQNNGV. DNA for the CDR3: TGTGCCAGCAGCTCCACGACTAGCGGGAGGGCCCACGAGCAGTACTTC. Translated: CASSSTTSGRAHEQYF.

This clone appeared a single time. The chain carries TRBV30 and TRBJ1-1, with 7 bases lining up with TRBD1. Germline V CDR1 and CDR2: GTSNPN, SVGIG (reference sequence). This CDR3 spans 14 amino acids. V was clipped by 1 base and J by 0 bases; unmatched bases: 2. The chain's CDR3 is CAWSGDRVNTEAFF. CDR3 bases: TGTGCCTGGAGTGGAGACAGGGTGAACACTGAAGCTTTCTTT.

This sequence joins TRBV28 and TRBJ2-7; 10 bases are a match to TRBD2. The length of the CDR3 is 16 residues. V lost 3 bases to trimming and J lost 0 bases; unmatched junction nucleotides: 5. Germline CDR1 and CDR2: MDHEN and SYDVKM. The CDR3 DNA reads as TGTGCCAGCAGTTTTGCAGCGGGAGGGAGCTCCTACGAGCAGTACTTC. Its translation: CASSFAAGGSSYEQYF.

The genes are TRBV27 and TRBJ2-7; either TRBD1 or TRBD2 may fit D (7 bases each). V lost 1 base to trimming and J lost 4 bases, with 11 bases between them. This CDR3 contains 14 residues. Germline CDR1 and CDR2: MNHEY and SMNVEV (reference sequence). The CDR3 coding sequence is TGTGCCAGCAGTTTATGGGAGGGGGCGTACGAGCAGTACTTC. Translating gives CASSLWEGAYEQYF.

J is TRBJ1-1 and V is TRBV9; D uncertain. This CDR3 contains 14 residues. Trimming took 0 bases from V and 4 from J, leaving 10 bases between them. The germline CDR1 and CDR2 sequences are SGDLS and YYNGEE. For the CDR3, the DNA is TGTGCCAGCAGCGTAGATCGAGTCCCCACTGAAGCTTTCTTT. Its translation: CASSVDRVPTEAFF.

The chain joins TRBV6-5 to TRBJ1-1, with D possibly matching TRBD1 (5 bases). The CDR3 is 14 residues long. The ends were cut back, 2 bases at V and 5 bases at J, with 12 bases in the middle. Germline V CDR1 and CDR2: MNHEY, SVGAGI. CDR3 in DNA: TGTGCCAGCAGTTACAGTACAGGTGCGACTGAAGCTTTCTTT. This gives the protein CASSYSTGATEAFF.

The DNA of the CDR3 is TGTGCCAGCAGCTGGGGACAGGTTGGGTCGAACACTGAAGCTTTCTTT. Translating it yields CASSWGQVGSNTEAFF. The chain combines TRBV5-4 with TRBJ1-1; 8 bases line up with TRBD1. This CDR3 has 16 amino acids. Germline V gives CDR1 SGHNT, CDR2 YYREEE (reference sequence). The junction had 8 bases not matched to a gene; V was cut back by 3 bases and J by 1 base.

The CDR3 DNA follows: TGTGCCAGCAGCCTACGTCCGGAGTCGAACACCGGGGAGCTGTTTTTT. It encodes CASSLRPESNTGELFF. The chain is built from TRBV9 and TRBJ1-1, with D hard to call. TRBJ2-2 matches the DNA end more closely, so the J call is doubtful. The CDR3 totals 16 residues. Germline values: CDR1 SGDLS, CDR2 YYNGEE.

The chain joins TRBV19 to TRBJ2-7, with D tentatively TRBD2 (6 bases). The CDR3 length is 14 residues. The ends were cut back, 5 bases at V and 0 bases at J, with 11 bases in the middle. Per germline, CDR1 LNHDA and CDR2 SQIVND (reference sequence). CDR3: CASSVTDYSYEQYF. CDR3 nucleotides: TGTGCCAGTAGTGTGACGGACTACTCCTACGAGCAGTACTTC. Combining the CDR3 with reference TRBV19 and TRBJ2-7 gives the whole variable domain DGGITQSPKYLFRKEGQNVTLSCEQNLNHDAMYWYRQDPGQGLRLIYYSQIVNDFQKGDIAEGYSVSREKKESFPLTVTSAQKNPTAFYLCASSVTDYSYEQYFGPGTRLTVT.